Shown below are 20 T cell receptor beta chains from a single sample sequenced in a study of HIV-infected children after antiretroviral therapy interruption. The TCR library was built from RNA with a 3' RACE protocol and unique molecular identifiers. TCRdb ran MiXCR on the 3' RACE reads and lists one entry per CDR3 protein. The table records around 41,000 distinct CDR3 sequences, over 6% of them present only once. Treatment meaning: PENTA 11 planned treatment interruption arm or continuous ART arm. Sample: CD45RA+ CD4+ T cells from PBMCs, pooled from several time points, taken from a donor given antiretroviral therapy, either interrupted or continuous. Stated subset: naive CD4+ CD45RA+ CD45RO- T cells. The receptors here all came from a pool of human donors with HIV.

This clonotype was counted many times. This chain joins TRBV12-3 or TRBV12-4 and TRBJ1-3; no definite D call. V lost 5 bases, J lost 4 bases, and 9 bases lay in between. The CDR3 is made up of 13 amino acids. The CDR3: CASSPELGNTIYF. The CDR3 DNA sequence: TGTGCCAGCAGTCCCGAACTCGGAAACACCATATATTTT.

This clonotype has at least ten counts. V usage is TRBV7-2 and J usage is TRBJ2-5; D may be TRBD2 (6 bases). Germline lookup yields CDR1 SGHTA and CDR2 FQGNSA. The CDR3 runs to 17 residues. The V and J ends lost 0 bases and 4 bases respectively, with 18 bases between them. The CDR3 protein is CASSLAGPAGLGETQYF. The CDR3 DNA sequence: TGTGCCAGCAGCTTAGCTGGTCCCGCGGGGCTCGGAGAGACCCAGTACTTC.

This clonotype was seen a few times. The CDR3 DNA reads as TGTGCCATCAGTGAAGTAGCAGCAAACACCGGGGAGCTGTTTTTT. As protein: CAISEVAANTGELFF. The rearrangement joins TRBV10-3 to TRBJ2-2; D gene ambiguous. The germline V gene has CDR1 ENHRY and CDR2 SYGVKD. The CDR3 runs 15 residues. V was clipped by 3 bases and J by 2 bases, with 10 bases between them.

A few counts support this clonotype. The rearrangement joins TRBV7-8 to TRBJ2-1; 8 bases align to TRBD2. The V segment lost 5 bases and the J segment 9 bases; nucleotides outside the gene matches: 6. Germline assignment: CDR1 SGHVS and CDR2 FQNEAQ. CDR3 length: 13 residues. CDR3 amino acids: CASSPRAGGEQFF. The DNA for the CDR3 is TGTGCCAGCAGCCCCCGGGCGGGGGGTGAGCAGTTCTTC.

This clonotype was detected many times. The V and J genes are TRBV11-2 and TRBJ1-5; D call uncertain. This CDR3 region has 13 residues. CDR1 and CDR2 (germline): SGHAT, FQNNGV. V lost 0 bases, J lost 7 bases, and 7 bases lay in between. In DNA form, the CDR3 reads TGTGCCAGCAGCTTAGATCTACGGCAGCCCCAGCATTTT. Translating it yields CASSLDLRQPQHF.

The chain joins TRBV5-1 to TRBJ2-7; TRBD1 agrees at 9 bases. CDR1 and CDR2 from the germline V gene are SGHRS and YFSETQ. Trimming removed 0 bases from V and 1 base from J; junction bases left unmatched: 8. There are 17 residues in the CDR3. The CDR3 is CASSLAAAGTGSYEQYF. The CDR3 nucleotides are TGCGCCAGCAGCTTGGCGGCCGCGGGGACAGGGTCCTACGAGCAGTACTTC.

Worth noting for this clonotype: A much larger clone lies one base from this, so it may be a read error. This chain connects TRBV11-2 to TRBJ1-3; D not certain. CDR3 size: 17 residues. Germline V gene lookup returns CDR1 SGHAT and CDR2 FQNNGV. The CDR3 DNA follows: TGTTCCAGCAGCCCGCTTGTTCGGCTGAGCTCTGGAAACACCATATATTTT. Amino acid sequence: CSSSPLVRLSSGNTIYF. Using reference TRBV11-2 and TRBJ1-3 for the parts outside the CDR3, the full variable domain is EAGVAQSPRYKIIEKRQSVAFWCNPISGHATLYWYQQILGQGPKLLIQFQNNGVVDDSQLPKDRFSAERLKGVDSTLKIQPAKLEDSAVYLCSSSPLVRLSSGNTIYFGEGSWLTVV.

This clonotype came up a few times. This chain joins TRBV2 and TRBJ2-5; D gene uncertain. The V gene lost 1 base and the J gene lost 4 bases, with 1 base spanning the gap. The CDR3 loop spans 11 amino acids. CDR1 SNHLY and CDR2 FYNNEI come from the germline V gene. The CDR3 loop is CASSEGETQYF. The CDR3 nucleotides are TGTGCCAGCAGTGAAGGAGAGACCCAGTACTTC.

This clonotype has more than one count but fewer than ten. The CDR3 protein is CSARGRGGWNTEAFF. CDR3 in DNA: TGCAGTGCTAGGGGGCGAGGGGGTTGGAACACTGAAGCTTTCTTT. This chain joins TRBV20-1 and TRBJ1-1, with TRBD1 as a possible D gene (6 bases). In germline, CDR1 is DFQATT, CDR2 SNEGSKA (reference sequence). V was shortened by 3 bases and J by 1 base, with 15 bases between the two germline ends. This CDR3 comprises 15 residues.

This clonotype came up many times. An end of the junction does not agree with germline; a read error may underlie this. The V gene is TRBV7-2, the J gene TRBJ1-1; TRBD1 might be the D (6 bases). The V gene's germline CDR1 is SGHTA and CDR2 FQGNSA. CDR3 size: 16 residues. CDR3 protein: CASSQGSRDMNTEALF. The CDR3 DNA sequence: TGTGCCAGCAGCCAGGGTTCAAGGGACATGAACACTGAAGCTCTCTTT.

The chain employs TRBV5-5 and TRBJ2-1; D possibly corresponds to TRBD2 (6 bases). The V and J ends lost 3 bases and 2 bases respectively, with 12 bases between them. The length of the CDR3 is 15 residues. CDR1 and CDR2 from the germline V gene are SGHKS and YYEKEE (reference sequence). Here the CDR3 reads CASSSGLWTYNEQFF. CDR3 nucleotides: TGTGCCAGCAGCTCGGGACTTTGGACCTACAATGAGCAGTTCTTC.

This clonotype has more than one count but fewer than ten. The V call is TRBV6-2 or TRBV6-3, the J call TRBJ1-1; D is unresolved. Trimming cost V 4 bases and J 0 bases, with 6 bases left between them. Germline CDR1 reads MNHEY; CDR2 reads SVGEGT. The CDR3 extends over 13 amino acids. The CDR3 sequence: CASSSWLNTEAFF. CDR3 nucleotides: TGTGCCAGCAGTTCATGGCTGAACACTGAAGCTTTCTTT.

The table lists this clonotype with many counts. The chain combines TRBV7-9 with TRBJ2-7; D is unresolved. Germline-derived CDR1 and CDR2 are SEHNR and FQNEAQ (reference sequence). The CDR3 has 11 amino acids. The V and J ends lost 5 bases and 2 bases respectively, with 4 bases between them. In nucleotides, the CDR3 is TGTGCCAGCAGCCCTGCCTACGAGCAGTACTTC. Translated, it gives CASSPAYEQYF.

There are many counts of this clonotype. The rearrangement uses TRBV6-1 and TRBJ2-5; D unresolved. The germline V and J ends were trimmed by 5 bases and 4 bases, with 11 bases remaining between them. CDR3 size: 13 residues. From germline, CDR1 is MNHNS and CDR2 SASEGT. Here the CDR3 DNA reads TGTGCCAGCAGTCCCCGAACCCGAGAGACCCAGTACTTC. It translates to CASSPRTRETQYF.

This clonotype was recorded many times. The rearrangement links TRBV19 to TRBJ2-1, with TRBD2 matching 15 bases. The CDR3 extends over 16 amino acids. Trimming at V came to 5 bases and at J to 4 bases, leaving 3 bases not matched to a gene. CDR1 and CDR2 (germline): LNHDA, SQIVND (reference sequence). CDR3 in DNA: TGTGCCAGTAGTCGGGGACTAGCGGGGGGTTACAATGAGCAGTTCTTC. Amino acids: CASSRGLAGGYNEQFF.

This clonotype has a count of ten or more. The chain couples TRBV6-5 to TRBJ2-3; perhaps TRBD2 as D (5 bases). This CDR3 has 14 residues. V dropped 7 bases and J dropped 4 bases, with 15 bases sitting between them. Germline loops: CDR1 MNHEY, CDR2 SVGAGI. CDR3 in amino acids: CASTRDLLADTQYF. CDR3 DNA sequence: TGTGCCAGCACTCGGGATCTTTTGGCAGATACGCAGTATTTT.

V is TRBV13 and J is TRBJ2-1; TRBD2 might be the D (6 bases). Trimming removed 1 base from V and 5 bases from J, with 9 bases in between. This CDR3 region has 14 residues. Germline assignment: CDR1 PRHDT and CDR2 FYEKMQ (reference sequence). The CDR3 nucleotides read TGTGCCAGCAGCTTAGCGCGGGGAGACAATGAGCAGTTCTTC. Translation gives CASSLARGDNEQFF.

This clonotype was detected ten times or more. The junction does not match germline at one end; this may be a read error. The chain uses TRBV19 and TRBJ2-4; TRBD1 might be the D (5 bases). Germline V gene lookup returns CDR1 LNHDA and CDR2 SQIVND (reference sequence). The CDR3 runs 12 residues. The CDR3 DNA follows: TGTGCCAGTACGACAGCCCAAAACATTCAGTACTTC. Translating it yields CASTTAQNIQYF. Drawing the rest from reference TRBV19 and TRBJ2-4, the complete variable domain is DGGITQSPKYLFRKEGQNVTLSCEQNLNHDAMYWYRQDPGQGLRLIYYSQIVNDFQKGDIAEGYSVSREKKESFPLTVTSAQKNPTAFYLCASTTAQNIQYFGAGTRLSVL.

This clonotype was seen more than once but under ten times. This chain connects TRBV7-2 to TRBJ1-5; a weak D match, TRBD1 (6 bases). There are 14 residues in the CDR3. The germline gives CDR1 SGHTA, CDR2 FQGNSA. V lost 0 bases and J lost 6, with 9 bases in between. The CDR3 nucleotides read TGTGCCAGCAGCTTAGCGAGGGGGGGTCAGCCCCAGCATTTT. Protein: CASSLARGGQPQHF.

This clonotype was observed many times. This chain joins TRBV10-3 and TRBJ1-3; D is perhaps TRBD1 (5 bases). V gave up 9 bases and J gave up 4 bases, with 13 bases separating them. Germline loops: CDR1 ENHRY, CDR2 SYGVKD. CDR3 size: 13 residues. CDR3 DNA sequence: TGTGCCATTGGGGGTACTGCGGGAAACACCATATATTTT. Translated, it gives CAIGGTAGNTIYF.